The 29 T cell receptor beta chains reported below all come from one sample, sequenced in a study of blood T cell repertoires in COVID-19. The data were produced by immunoSEQ multiplex PCR, yet TCRdb's version contains in-frame clones alone and is incomplete. The data hold approximately 39,000 clones, with around 95% observed a single time. Sequencing was performed on peripheral blood. Receptors originate from a human donor with active COVID-19. The donor label of this sample is uncertain.

In DNA form, the CDR3 reads TGTGCCAGCAGTTTAGCAGGAGGGAACACCATATATTTT. Translation gives CASSLAGGNTIYF. J is TRBJ1-3 and V is TRBV27; no clear D. The germline CDR1 and CDR2 sequences are MNHEY and SMNVEV (reference sequence). The length of the CDR3 is 13 residues. V shed 2 bases and J shed 7 bases, with 9 bases lying between them.

The chain is built from TRBV2 and TRBJ2-1, with 7 bases identical to TRBD2. V lost 4 bases, J lost 4 bases, and 7 bases stayed unmatched. CDR1 and CDR2 from the germline V gene are SNHLY and FYNNEI. This CDR3 is built from 15 residues. CDR3 nucleotide sequence: TGTGCCAGCAGTGGCACTAGCGACTATTACAATGAGCAGTTCTTC. Its protein is CASSGTSDYYNEQFF.

This CDR3 is CAISVGGELYEQYF. As DNA, the CDR3 is TGTGCCATCAGTGTTGGGGGGGAGCTGTACGAGCAGTACTTC. The V gene is TRBV10-3, the J gene TRBJ2-7, with 7 bases matching TRBD2. The CDR3 has 14 residues. Germline-derived CDR1 and CDR2 are ENHRY and SYGVKD. V lost 4 bases, J lost 4 bases, and 7 bases stayed unmatched.

This chain connects TRBV28 to TRBJ1-1; D unresolved. V lost 4 bases and J 6 bases, leaving 9 bases between the germline ends. Germline V gene sequence: CDR1 MDHEN, CDR2 SYDVKM. The CDR3 contains 12 residues. In DNA form, the CDR3 reads TGTGCCAGCAGTTCCCATAGTTCTGAAGCTTTCTTT. The encoded protein is CASSSHSSEAFF.

V usage is TRBV28 and J usage is TRBJ2-1; 8 bases map to TRBD2. The germline V gene has CDR1 MDHEN and CDR2 SYDVKM. CDR3 length: 15 amino acids. With V trimmed by 4 bases and J by 2 bases, 4 bases remained unmatched. CDR3 in amino acids: CASSSASGPYNEQFF. In nucleotides, the CDR3 is TGTGCCAGCAGTTCGGCTAGCGGGCCCTACAATGAGCAGTTCTTC.

This chain uses TRBV7-8 with TRBJ2-7, with TRBD2 matching over 7 bases. V dropped 5 bases and J dropped 6; count of bases not matched to a gene: 16. The CDR3 contains 16 residues. Germline CDR1 SGHVS, CDR2 FQNEAQ. The CDR3 loop reads CASSQTGTTSYGEQYF. The CDR3, as DNA: TGTGCCAGCAGCCAAACCGGGACTACATCCTACGGCGAGCAGTACTTC.

The gene calls are TRBV28 and TRBJ2-2; 10 positions agree with TRBD2. The length of the CDR3 is 15 residues. Germline CDR1 reads MDHEN; CDR2 reads SYDVKM. J lost 5 bases, V lost 5 bases, and 5 bases had no gene match. The CDR3 nucleotides are TGTGCCAGCAGTCAAGCTAGCGGGAGAACCGGGGAGCTGTTTTTT. This sequence encodes CASSQASGRTGELFF.

This clone was seen once. The chain joins TRBV9 to TRBJ2-6; 13 bases are a match to TRBD2. J gave up 2 bases and V 1 base, and 3 bases lay outside the gene matches. The length of the CDR3 is 18 residues. CDR1 is SGDLS, CDR2 YYNGEE, per germline. In DNA, the CDR3 is TGTGCCAGCAGCGTAACGGGACTAGCGGGGCCTGGGGCCAACGTCCTGACTTTC. It yields the protein CASSVTGLAGPGANVLTF.

A single count supports this clone. The chain is built from TRBV10-3 and TRBJ2-1, with 7 bases that match TRBD1. This CDR3 spans 13 amino acids. V gave up 10 bases and J gave up 10 bases; unmatched junction bases: 13. Germline V gene sequence: CDR1 ENHRY, CDR2 SYGVKD. This CDR3 is CATMRGPRDEQFF. For the CDR3, the DNA is TGTGCCACCATGAGGGGGCCTCGGGACGAGCAGTTCTTC.

The chain links TRBV2 to TRBJ1-5; no definite D call. Trimming cost V 0 bases and J 3 bases, with 9 bases left between them. Germline V gene lookup returns CDR1 SNHLY and CDR2 FYNNEI. The CDR3 length is 15 residues. The CDR3 region is CASSEAGETNQPQHF. CDR3 nucleotides: TGTGCCAGCAGTGAAGCGGGAGAAACCAATCAGCCCCAGCATTTT.

The chain carries TRBV5-6 and TRBJ2-2; the D gene is possibly TRBD1 (6 bases). The ends were cut back, 4 bases at V and 1 base at J, with 14 bases in the middle. Per the germline V gene, CDR1 is SGHDT and CDR2 is YYEEEE. This CDR3 comprises 16 residues. The CDR3 DNA reads TGTGCCAGCAGCCCGGAAGGGGGACAGAACACCGGGGAGCTGTTTTTT. Translating gives CASSPEGGQNTGELFF.

The chain recombines TRBV6-2 or TRBV6-3 with TRBJ1-1; the D gene is possibly TRBD1 (6 bases). V lost 5 bases to trimming and J lost 0 bases, with 13 bases between them. Per the germline V gene, CDR1 is MNHEY and CDR2 is SVGEGT. This CDR3 region has 15 residues. This CDR3 reads CASSLGQIMNTEAFF. The CDR3 bases are TGTGCCAGCAGTCTCGGACAGATTATGAACACTGAAGCTTTCTTT.

The chain is built from TRBV14 and TRBJ2-5, with D perhaps matching TRBD1 (6 bases). Germline V gene data show CDR1 as SGHDN and CDR2 as FVKESK. The CDR3 is 18 amino acids. V gave up 1 base and J gave up 2 bases, with 20 bases separating them. CDR3 sequence: CASSQVSRDRKTQETQYF. Here the CDR3 DNA reads TGTGCCAGCAGCCAAGTCTCTCGAGACAGGAAGACGCAAGAGACCCAGTACTTC.

This sequence joins TRBV11-2 and TRBJ2-7; 10 bases match TRBD1. Trimming took 2 bases from V and 2 from J; bases not matched to a gene: 12. Germline CDR1 is SGHAT and CDR2 is FQNNGV. CDR3 length: 18 residues. The chain's CDR3 is CASSLSDSRDRGTYEQYF. The CDR3 DNA follows: TGTGCCAGCAGCTTAAGCGACTCCCGGGACAGGGGAACCTACGAGCAGTACTTC.

V is TRBV28 and J is TRBJ2-5; TRBD2 matches 8 bases. CDR1 is MDHEN, CDR2 SYDVKM, per germline. The CDR3 extends over 16 amino acids. The J segment lost 7 bases and the V segment lost 5 bases, leaving 15 bases of the junction unmatched. The CDR3 DNA reads as TGTGCCAGCAGTCGTCCGGGACTAGGAAGGTCTGGGACCCAGTACTTC. It is translated as CASSRPGLGRSGTQYF.

The chain couples TRBV12-3 or TRBV12-4 to TRBJ1-1, with a tentative D call TRBD1 (6 bases). The length of the CDR3 is 13 residues. Trimming pared 4 bases from V and 2 bases from J, leaving 8 bases between. This CDR3 is CASSWTANTEAFF. In DNA, the CDR3 is TGTGCCAGCAGTTGGACAGCCAACACTGAAGCTTTCTTT.

This sequence joins TRBV20-1 and TRBJ1-1; D may be TRBD1 (5 bases). V lost 3 bases, J lost 4 bases, and 18 bases lay in between. The CDR3 runs 15 residues. Germline V gene data show CDR1 as DFQATT and CDR2 as SNEGSKA (reference sequence). CDR3 DNA: TGCAGTGCTAGTAAGGGGTGGCCAACAGGCACTGAAGCTTTCTTT. This encodes CSASKGWPTGTEAFF.

This chain connects TRBV5-4 to TRBJ2-1, with TRBD2 matching 7 bases. With 2 bases clipped from V and 0 bases from J, the junction kept 8 bases outside the gene matches. In germline, CDR1 is SGHNT, CDR2 YYREEE (reference sequence). The CDR3 is made up of 17 amino acids. The chain's CDR3 is CASSFPRGESSYNEQFF. The CDR3 DNA reads TGTGCCAGCAGCTTCCCCCGGGGGGAGAGCTCCTACAATGAGCAGTTCTTC.

The gene calls are TRBV27 and TRBJ1-2, with 7 positions matching TRBD1. The CDR3 sequence is 15 residues long. J gave up 6 bases and V 1 base, and 8 bases lay outside the gene matches. From germline, CDR1 is MNHEY and CDR2 SMNVEV (reference sequence). The CDR3 reads CASSLWGRQGHGYTF. Here the CDR3 DNA reads TGTGCCAGCAGTTTATGGGGCAGACAGGGACATGGCTACACCTTC.

The chain joins TRBV7-2 to TRBJ2-3, with D possibly being TRBD2 (7 bases). Germline CDR1 is SGHTA and CDR2 is FQGNSA. The CDR3 runs to 16 residues. The V end was cut by 4 bases, the J end by 2 bases, with 16 bases between. CDR3 region: CASSSARGGTTDTQYF. CDR3 bases: TGTGCCAGCAGCTCAGCCCGCGGGGGCACCACAGATACGCAGTATTTT. Looking up the rest from reference TRBV7-2 and TRBJ2-3 gives the full variable domain: GAGVSQSPSNKVTEKGKDVELRCDPISGHTALYWYRQSLGQGLEFLIYFQGNSAPDKSGLPSDRFSAERTGGSVSTLTIQRTQQEDSAVYLCASSSARGGTTDTQYFGPGTRLTVL.

V gene TRBV5-1 combines with J gene TRBJ2-6; TRBD1 might be the D (6 bases). CDR3 length equals 18 residues. The V gene lost 4 bases and the J gene lost 2 bases, with 19 bases spanning the gap. Germline-derived CDR1 and CDR2 are SGHRS and YFSETQ. CDR3 DNA: TGCGCCAGCAGCACCGAGACAGGCAAGGGCGCTGGGGCCAACGTCCTGACTTTC. Translated, it gives CASSTETGKGAGANVLTF.

This rearrangement joins TRBV7-9 to TRBJ1-3; D uncertain. V lost 2 bases and J 2 bases, leaving 10 bases between the germline ends. Germline V lookup: CDR1 SEHNR, CDR2 FQNEAQ (reference sequence). CDR3 size: 15 residues. CDR3 bases: TGTGCCAGCAGCTTATCCAGCGGTCCTGGAAACACCATATATTTT. Translated: CASSLSSGPGNTIYF.

The J gene is TRBJ1-6, the V gene TRBV5-1, with TRBD1 matching 7 bases. CDR3 length: 15 residues. From germline, CDR1 is SGHRS and CDR2 YFSETQ. V lost 4 bases, J lost 7 bases, and 8 bases stayed unmatched. The CDR3 is CASSAGQVVNSPLHF. CDR3 nucleotide sequence: TGCGCCAGCAGCGCCGGACAGGTAGTGAATTCACCCCTCCACTTT.

The chain employs TRBV5-1 and TRBJ2-7, with D possibly being TRBD1 (7 bases). This CDR3 contains 18 residues. The germline V and J ends were trimmed by 1 base and 0 bases, with 20 bases remaining between them. Germline V gene sequence: CDR1 SGHRS, CDR2 YFSETQ. CDR3 protein: CASSLSFVGGTDSYEQYF. CDR3 sequence (DNA): TGCGCCAGCAGCTTGTCATTTGTAGGGGGGACAGACTCCTACGAGCAGTACTTC.

This clone has only one observation. This chain uses TRBV7-6 with TRBJ2-1, with D perhaps TRBD1 (6 bases). V dropped 5 bases and J dropped 9 bases, with 23 bases sitting between them. The CDR3 sequence is 16 residues long. CDR1 and CDR2 (germline): SGHVS, FNYEAQ. In DNA, the CDR3 is TGTGCCAGCAGCCCTAATATCCTCACTGGGGGCGGTGAGCAGTTCTTC. Amino acid sequence: CASSPNILTGGGEQFF.

The chain employs TRBV7-8 and TRBJ2-3, with TRBD1 as a possible D gene (6 bases). Germline V gene lookup returns CDR1 SGHVS and CDR2 FQNEAQ. Trimming removed 4 bases from V and 2 bases from J, with 13 bases in between. CDR3 size: 15 residues. In DNA, the CDR3 is TGTGCCAGCAGCTCAGGGGCTAGGGACACAGATACGCAGTATTTT. This gives the protein CASSSGARDTDTQYF. Variable domain in full (rest from reference TRBV7-8 and TRBJ2-3): GAGVSQSPRYKVAKRGQDVALRCDPISGHVSLFWYQQALGQGPEFLTYFQNEAQLDKSGLPSDRFFAERPEGSVSTLKIQRTQQEDSAVYLCASSSGARDTDTQYFGPGTRLTVL.

The chain employs TRBV5-1 and TRBJ2-3, with 10 bases aligning to TRBD2. The CDR3 runs to 16 residues. The V segment lost 0 bases and the J segment 4 bases; nucleotides outside the gene matches: 5. The V gene's germline CDR1 is SGHRS and CDR2 YFSETQ. The CDR3 region is CASSLALAGVSDTQYF. The CDR3 nucleotides are TGCGCCAGCAGCTTGGCTCTAGCGGGAGTCTCAGATACGCAGTATTTT.

The chain uses TRBV7-2 and TRBJ2-3; 11 bases fit TRBD2. Germline V lookup: CDR1 SGHTA, CDR2 FQGNSA. The CDR3 runs 17 residues. After removal of 5 bases from V and 2 bases from J, the junction contained 9 bases not matched to a gene. The DNA of the CDR3 is TGTGCCAGCAGCAAATCCCTAGCGGGAGGACCCACAGATACGCAGTATTTT. Protein: CASSKSLAGGPTDTQYF.

This clone was counted a single time. The V gene is TRBV11-3, the J gene TRBJ2-7; TRBD1 aligns across 8 bases. Unmatched junction bases numbered 7, after V lost 4 bases and J lost 2 bases. The germline V gene encodes CDR1 SGHNT and CDR2 YENEEA. The CDR3 has 15 amino acids. The CDR3 DNA follows: TGTGCCAGCAGCTCCCGGGACAGGAGTACCTACGAGCAGTACTTC. This sequence encodes CASSSRDRSTYEQYF.